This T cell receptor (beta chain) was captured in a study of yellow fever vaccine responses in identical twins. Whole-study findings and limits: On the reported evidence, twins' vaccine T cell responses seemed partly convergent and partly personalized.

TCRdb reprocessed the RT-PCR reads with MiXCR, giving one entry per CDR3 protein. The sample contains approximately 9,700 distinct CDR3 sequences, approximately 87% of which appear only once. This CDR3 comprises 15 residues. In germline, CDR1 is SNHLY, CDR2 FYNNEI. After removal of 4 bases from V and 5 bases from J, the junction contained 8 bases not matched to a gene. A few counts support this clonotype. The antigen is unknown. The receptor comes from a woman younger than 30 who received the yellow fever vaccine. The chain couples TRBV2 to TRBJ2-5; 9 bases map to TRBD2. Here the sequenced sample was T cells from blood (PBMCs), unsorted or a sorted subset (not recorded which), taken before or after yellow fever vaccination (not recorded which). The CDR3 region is CASSGGPGLAETQYF. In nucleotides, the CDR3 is TGTGCCAGCAGTGGAGGACCAGGACTAGCGGAGACCCAGTACTTC.